Following are 3 T cell receptor beta chains from one sample sequenced in a study of OX40 agonist ivuxolimab in advanced cancers. The data were produced by immunoSEQ multiplex PCR, yet TCRdb's version contains in-frame clones alone and is incomplete. The sample contains about 100,000 clones, 90% of which appear only once. The sample consisted of CD4+ or CD8+ T cells sorted from blood, taken in a trial of the OX40 agonist ivuxolimab. All receptors come from an adult with an advanced solid tumor such as melanoma, head and neck, liver or kidney cancer.

The chain employs TRBV27 and TRBJ2-7; TRBD2 might be the D (6 bases). The germline gives CDR1 MNHEY, CDR2 SMNVEV (reference sequence). The CDR3 runs to 14 residues. Trimming left V 6 bases short and J 1 base short, with 13 bases between. The CDR3: CASSTTGVSYEQYF. CDR3 sequence (DNA): TGTGCCAGCAGCACCACGGGAGTTTCCTACGAGCAGTACTTC.

In this sample, this clone turned up once. The chain employs TRBV28 and TRBJ2-7; TRBD1 matches at 7 bases. After removal of 4 bases from V and 4 bases from J, the junction contained 7 bases not matched to a gene. CDR3 length: 14 residues. The germline V gene encodes CDR1 MDHEN and CDR2 SYDVKM. This CDR3 is CASSSPDRIYEQYF. CDR3 DNA: TGTGCCAGCAGTTCCCCGGACAGGATATACGAGCAGTACTTC.

The V call is TRBV5-4, the J call TRBJ2-3; D gene unclear. Germline CDR1 reads SGHNT; CDR2 reads YYREEE (reference sequence). The CDR3 runs to 15 residues. Trimming removed 0 bases at V and 0 bases at J, with 8 bases between. CDR3 loop: CASSLGSSSTDTQYF. CDR3 nucleotides: TGTGCCAGCAGCTTGGGCAGCTCTAGCACAGATACGCAGTATTTT.